This T cell receptor beta chain comes out of a study of PD-1 blockade in classical Hodgkin lymphoma. General study points: There remain no defined causes for the repertoire differences, which possibly reflect disease activity or prior therapy. Reported baseline diversity: healthy donors highest, relapsed/refractory patients lowest.

Assay used: immunoSEQ multiplex PCR; TCRdb lists only in-frame clones, some missing. The table shows some 35,000 clones, with approximately 90% occurring only once. Comment on this clone: Its antigen is as yet unknown.

CDR3 length: 13 residues. Trimming removed 9 bases from V and 5 bases from J; junction bases left unmatched: 4. The germline gives CDR1 MDHEN, CDR2 SYDVKM. The time point: newly diagnosed, previously untreated cHL patient sample. Thawed PBMCs underwent magnetic negative selection to yield purified CD4+ T cells. Untreated, newly diagnosed classical Hodgkin lymphoma PBMCs served for comparison. Specimen: CD4+ T cells from blood. The receptor was isolated from a human donor with classical Hodgkin lymphoma. The chain uses TRBV28 and TRBJ1-1, with 12 bases lining up with TRBD1. The CDR3 coding sequence is TGTGCCAGTGGGACAGGGGGCTTGACTGAAGCTTTCTTT. It specifies CASGTGGLTEAFF.